This T cell receptor beta chain was retrieved from a study of cytomegalovirus exposure and HLA in healthy donors. Study results and caveats: Among TCR sequences, most were rare, though some public TCRs appeared in many donors.

The length of the CDR3 is 14 residues. Germline lookup yields CDR1 SGHRS and CDR2 YFSETQ. J gave up 0 bases and V 4 bases, and 1 base lay outside the gene matches. As to this clone: The antigen remains unidentified.

The study ran its PCR with 60 Vbeta and 13 Jbeta primers. The method was immunoSEQ multiplex PCR; TCRdb's version includes in-frame clones alone and lacks a portion of them. The repertoire includes about 160,000 clones, roughly 79% of them detected once, and roughly 1.3% sits in the top ten. This TCR was sampled from a man under 40 in good health and CMV-seronegative. Source material: PBMCs. The chain carries TRBV5-1 and TRBJ2-7; 10 bases match TRBD2. CDR3 sequence (DNA): TGCGCCAGCAGCCTAGCGGGGGACTCCTACGAGCAGTACTTC. Protein: CASSLAGDSYEQYF.